The next 11 T cell receptor beta chains were all read from a single sample in a study of CD4 T cells in relation to SARS-CoV-2 and coronaviruses. Their recognized antigens are unknown. Sequencing used immunoSEQ multiplex PCR; TCRdb keeps in-frame clones, though not all of them. The repertoire holds about 21,000 clones, with approximately 78% as singletons. Before the COVID-19 pandemic, during about 2010-2018, CD4+ T cells were taken from unexposed donors. Isolation of CD4+ T cells took place after about 9 days in culture. Sequencing was performed on CD4+ T cells from PBMCs, cultured in vitro. Receptors originate from a human donor in good health.

This chain uses TRBV7-2 with TRBJ2-5; 10 bases are shared with TRBD1. The CDR3 has 17 amino acids. The V and J ends lost 3 bases and 5 bases, in that order; junction bases with no gene match: 12. CDR1 is SGHTA and CDR2 is FQGNSA in the germline V gene. For the CDR3, the DNA is TGTGCCAGCAGCTTGGGCGGGACAGGGGATTTCGGGGAGACCCAGTACTTC. Encoded protein: CASSLGGTGDFGETQYF.

The rearrangement links TRBV19 to TRBJ1-5, with TRBD1 identical over 8 bases. This CDR3 has 15 residues. J was trimmed by 5 bases and V by 5 bases; bases with no gene match: 8. Germline-derived CDR1 and CDR2 are LNHDA and SQIVND (reference sequence). The CDR3 DNA is TGTGCCAGTAGTTCCTTTGGACAGGGAGATCAGCCCCAGCATTTT. Amino acid sequence: CASSSFGQGDQPQHF. The full variable domain, rest sourced from reference TRBV19 and TRBJ1-5, is DGGITQSPKYLFRKEGQNVTLSCEQNLNHDAMYWYRQDPGQGLRLIYYSQIVNDFQKGDIAEGYSVSREKKESFPLTVTSAQKNPTAFYLCASSSFGQGDQPQHFGDGTRLSIL.

This rearrangement joins TRBV19 to TRBJ1-4; D gene unclear. There are 13 residues in the CDR3. CDR1 is LNHDA and CDR2 is SQIVND in the germline V gene (reference sequence). Trimming left V 8 bases short and J 4 bases short, with 11 bases between. The CDR3 reads CASAWRINEKLFF. The CDR3 coding sequence is TGTGCCAGTGCTTGGCGTATTAATGAAAAACTGTTTTTT.

The rearrangement links TRBV3-1 (or the pseudogene TRBV3-2) to TRBJ2-1, with TRBD2 as a possible D gene (6 bases). The germline V gene encodes CDR1 LGHDT and CDR2 YNNKEL (reference sequence). V lost 3 bases, J lost 1 base, and 13 bases lay in between. This CDR3 contains 16 residues. Here the CDR3 reads CASSQARGSSYNEQFF. In DNA, the CDR3 is TGTGCCAGCAGCCAGGCTCGGGGGAGTTCCTACAATGAGCAGTTCTTC.

This chain links TRBV11-3 with TRBJ2-1; D gene unclear. Trimming pared 1 base from V and 0 bases from J, leaving 10 bases between. The V gene's germline CDR1 is SGHNT and CDR2 YENEEA. The CDR3 has 16 amino acids. CDR3 bases: TGTGCCAGCAGCTTAGGCAGGAGTAGCTCCTACAATGAGCAGTTCTTC. Translation: CASSLGRSSSYNEQFF.

This clone was seen only a few times. CDR3: CASSQEGQGGQPQHF. The CDR3 DNA is TGTGCCAGCAGCCAAGAGGGCCAGGGGGGACAGCCCCAGCATTTT. The V gene is TRBV4-2, the J gene TRBJ1-5; 7 bases match TRBD1. V lost 0 bases, J lost 7 bases, and 6 bases stayed unmatched. In germline, CDR1 is LGHNA, CDR2 YNFKEQ. The CDR3 totals 15 residues.

The chain joins TRBV7-9 to TRBJ1-2, with 10 bases identical to TRBD1. The length of the CDR3 is 19 residues. CDR1 SEHNR and CDR2 FQNEAQ come from the germline V gene (reference sequence). Unmatched junction bases numbered 23, after V lost 6 bases and J lost 7 bases. This chain's CDR3 is CASRPRPTTGGALSGGYTF. CDR3 sequence (DNA): TGTGCCAGCAGACCGCGACCCACGACAGGGGGCGCTTTATCGGGTGGCTACACCTTC.

The genes are TRBV5-1 and TRBJ1-4, with D unclear. Deletions cut 0 bases from V and 0 bases from J, with 3 bases between. There are 14 residues in the CDR3. CDR1 and CDR2 (germline): SGHRS, YFSETQ. CDR3: CASSLGSTNEKLFF. CDR3 nucleotides: TGCGCCAGCAGCTTGGGTTCAACTAATGAAAAACTGTTTTTT.

This rearrangement joins TRBV6-5 to TRBJ2-7; D gene unclear. Germline V gives CDR1 MNHEY, CDR2 SVGAGI. V was pared by 5 bases and J by 5 bases, with 16 bases between. The CDR3 spans 14 residues. The chain's CDR3 is CASSRDPLRHEQYF. For the CDR3, the DNA is TGTGCCAGCAGTCGAGACCCCCTGCGGCACGAGCAGTACTTC.

For this clone: Other nucleotide sequences from this sample produce the same CDR3. The gene calls are TRBV12-3 or TRBV12-4 and TRBJ2-4; D tentatively fits TRBD1 or TRBD2 (5 bases each). V gave up 3 bases and J gave up 4 bases, with 7 bases separating them. CDR3 size: 13 residues. CDR3 loop: CASSFGGKNIQYF. The DNA for the CDR3 is TGTGCCAGCAGTTTTGGGGGAAAAAACATTCAGTACTTC.

The rearrangement joins TRBV15 to TRBJ1-3; D uncertain. The germline V and J ends were trimmed by 1 base and 0 bases, with 10 bases remaining between them. CDR3 length: 16 amino acids. Germline CDR1 and CDR2: LNHNV and YYDKDF (reference sequence). The CDR3 sequence: CATSRGFAVSGNTIYF. In nucleotides, the CDR3 is TGTGCCACCAGCAGAGGGTTTGCAGTCTCTGGAAACACCATATATTTT.